The present entry profiles one TCR beta chain with its context. This sample stems from a study of resident and recirculating memory T cells in vitiligo. Trimming stripped 2 bases from V and 0 bases from J, with 13 bases between. CDR1 KGHSH and CDR2 LQKENI come from the germline V gene. This CDR3 is 16 amino acids long. Profiled with immunoSEQ multiplex PCR; TCRdb holds only in-frame clones, not every one. The data contain 70,000 or so clones, approximately 90% of them singletons. The sequencing sample was made of blood. The rearrangement joins TRBV18 to TRBJ1-2, with D possibly TRBD1 on 5 matching bases. The source of this sequence is a male donor with vitiligo. This chain's CDR3 is CASSPYEPGTNYGYTF. In DNA form, the CDR3 reads TGTGCCAGCTCACCATATGAGCCAGGGACTAACTATGGCTACACCTTC.